This T cell receptor (beta chain) comes out of a study of technical replicates of blood from four donors. Clones were read by immunoSEQ multiplex PCR, and TCRdb kept only the in-frame ones, dropping some. Seen here are roughly 92,000 clones, about 95% observed once, and the top ten hold roughly 0.33%. V lost 6 bases to trimming and J lost 6 bases; unmatched junction nucleotides: 5. Germline CDR1 reads PRHDT; CDR2 reads FYEKMQ (reference sequence). The CDR3 contains 14 residues. The chain couples TRBV13 to TRBJ1-4; 9 nucleotides match TRBD1. The specimen was T cells isolated from PBMCs. This receptor was identified in a human donor in good health. CDR3 nucleotides: TGTGCCAGCAGTAGGGGGGACAGGGATGAAAAACTGTTTTTT. Amino acids: CASSRGDRDEKLFF.